Below, one T cell receptor beta chain is given with its context. Its target is not known. The data derive from a study of PD-1 blockade in mismatch repair-deficient tumors. Findings of the study overall: Tumor-resident clones, often undetectable pretreatment in blood, expanded then contracted after pembrolizumab.

All patients were mismatch repair deficient, assessed by either PCR or immunohistochemistry. A few pembrolizumab responders had their TCRs sequenced. Clones were sequenced by immunoSEQ multiplex PCR, and TCRdb holds only the in-frame ones, with some missing. The data hold tens of thousands of clones, with roughly 80% observed a single time. This CDR3 is built from 15 residues. CDR1 MNHEY and CDR2 SMNVEV come from the germline V gene (reference sequence). The junction had 1 base not matched to a gene; V was cut back by 2 bases and J by 5 bases. V and J are TRBV27 and TRBJ2-1, with 12 bases that match TRBD2. This clonotype originated in an adult with mismatch repair-deficient cancer. The sample in question was peripheral blood, obtained 12 weeks after starting pembrolizumab. The CDR3 is CASSLRTSGDNEQFF. CDR3 nucleotides: TGTGCCAGCAGTTTAAGGACTAGCGGGGACAATGAGCAGTTCTTC.